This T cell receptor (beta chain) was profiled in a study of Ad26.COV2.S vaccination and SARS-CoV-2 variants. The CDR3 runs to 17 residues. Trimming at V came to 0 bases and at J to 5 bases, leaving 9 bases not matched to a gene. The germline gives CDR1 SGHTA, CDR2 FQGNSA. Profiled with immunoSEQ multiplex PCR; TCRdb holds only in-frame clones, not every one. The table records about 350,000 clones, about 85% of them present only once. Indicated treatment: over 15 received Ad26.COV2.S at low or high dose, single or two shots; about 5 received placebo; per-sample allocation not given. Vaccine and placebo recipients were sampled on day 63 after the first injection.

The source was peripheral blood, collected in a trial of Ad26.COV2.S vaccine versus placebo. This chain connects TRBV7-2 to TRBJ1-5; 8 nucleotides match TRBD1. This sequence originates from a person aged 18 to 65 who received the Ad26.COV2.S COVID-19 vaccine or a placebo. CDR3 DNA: TGTGCCAGCAGCTTAGCGGCCGGGGCAGGGGGCTATCAGCCCCAGCATTTT. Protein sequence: CASSLAAGAGGYQPQHF.